Listed below are T cell receptor beta chains from one sample, sequenced in a study of blood T cells in healthy people across ages. TCRdb recomputed calls from the 5' RACE reads with MiXCR, one row per CDR3 protein. Among around 780,000 distinct CDR3 sequences listed, more than 50% were seen once. Material for sequencing was blood. These TCRs come from a middle-aged man in good health. Both conserved end residues are part of each CDR3. D genes are given only for firm matches. The listing skips clone size in some rows; elsewhere it reads once, few, many or a size class.

D: .
length: 15
size: few
V: TRBV12-3/TRBV12-4
J: TRBJ2-1
DNA: TGTGCCAGCAGTTTAGCGGGGGCCAACTACAATGAGCAGTTCTTC
CDR3: CASSLAGANYNEQFF

D: .
length: 15
size: .
V: TRBV7-2
J: TRBJ2-3
DNA: TGTGCCAGCAGCTTAGACGGTGTTAGCACAGATACGCAGTATTTT
CDR3: CASSLDGVSTDTQYF

D: TRBD1
length: 14
size: .
V: TRBV24-1
J: TRBJ2-5
DNA: TGTGCCACCAGTGACCCGGACAGGGAAAAGACCCAGTACTTC
CDR3: CATSDPDREKTQYF

D: TRBD1
length: 13
size: .
V: TRBV29-1
J: TRBJ1-2
DNA: TGCAGCGTGCGGGACAGCCTGAACTATGGCTACACCTTC
CDR3: CSVRDSLNYGYTF

D: TRBD1
length: 19
size: .
V: TRBV5-6
J: TRBJ2-1
DNA: TGTGCCAGCAGCTTCAAAAAAACCGGGCAGGGGGATACTAGGGTGGAGCAGTTCTTC
CDR3: CASSFKKTGQGDTRVEQFF

D: .
length: 14
size: .
V: TRBV12-3/TRBV12-4
J: TRBJ2-5
DNA: TGTGCCAGCAGTTTGATCGCAAGTGCGGAGACCCAGTACTTC
CDR3: CASSLIASAETQYF

D: .
length: 13
size: few
V: TRBV27
J: TRBJ1-2
DNA: TGTGCCAGCAGACTGACCGGGCGGGATGGCTACACCTTC
CDR3: CASRLTGRDGYTF

D: .
length: 15
size: .
V: TRBV20-1
J: TRBJ2-1
DNA: TGCAGTGCTAGTTATAGGGACGGGGGTCTCAATGAGCAGTTCTTC
CDR3: CSASYRDGGLNEQFF

D: TRBD1
length: 15
size: .
V: TRBV5-1
J: TRBJ2-5
DNA: TGCGCCAGCAGCTTCGGACAGGGCGGACACAATGAGCAGTACTTC
CDR3: CASSFGQGGHNEQYF

D: .
length: 16
size: few
V: TRBV15
J: TRBJ1-6
DNA: TGTGCCACCAGCAGAGATCGACGCCTACATAATTCACCCCTCCACTTT
CDR3: CATSRDRRLHNSPLHF

D: TRBD2
length: 14
size: .
V: TRBV12-3/TRBV12-4
J: TRBJ2-3
DNA: TGTGCCGGGAAAGCGGGGTCCTCAACAGATACGCAGTATTTT
CDR3: CAGKAGSSTDTQYF

D: .
length: 15
size: .
V: TRBV28
J: TRBJ1-1
DNA: TGTGCCAGCAGGGGGCGGGGGGGGATGAGAACTGAAGCTTTCTTT
CDR3: CASRGRGGMRTEAFF

D: .
length: 15
size: .
V: TRBV7-9
J: TRBJ2-7
DNA: TGTGCCAGCAGCTTAGTAAGGGGGGATTACTACGAGCAGTACTTC
CDR3: CASSLVRGDYYEQYF

D: TRBD1
length: 18
size: once
V: TRBV3-1
J: TRBJ2-6
DNA: TGTGCCAGCAGCCCACCTAGGGACAGGTATTCCGGGGCCAACGTCCTGACTTTC
CDR3: CASSPPRDRYSGANVLTF

D: TRBD2
length: 14
size: .
V: TRBV2
J: TRBJ2-7
DNA: TGTGCCAGCAGGGGGACTAGCGGGAGATGGGAGCAGTACTTC
CDR3: CASRGTSGRWEQYF

D: .
length: 14
size: .
V: TRBV20-1
J: TRBJ2-3
DNA: TGCAGTGCTCGGACAGGGAGGGAAGTGGATACGCAGTATTTT
CDR3: CSARTGREVDTQYF

D: TRBD1
length: 16
size: .
V: TRBV4-2
J: TRBJ2-7
DNA: TGTGCCAGCAGCCAAGAGGACCGGGACAGCTCCTACGAGCAGTACTTC
CDR3: CASSQEDRDSSYEQYF

D: TRBD2
length: 14
size: .
V: TRBV11-2
J: TRBJ2-5
DNA: TGTGCCAGCACCCACATGGGGGAGGGGGAGACCCAGTACTTC
CDR3: CASTHMGEGETQYF

D: .
length: 13
size: .
V: TRBV7-2
J: TRBJ1-2
DNA: TGTGCCAGCAGCTCGACCAGTACCTATGGCTACACCTTC
CDR3: CASSSTSTYGYTF

D: TRBD1
length: 16
size: .
V: TRBV9
J: TRBJ2-1
DNA: TGTGCCAGCAGCGTAGCGGGACAGAGCTCCTACAATGAGCAGTTCTTC
CDR3: CASSVAGQSSYNEQFF

D: .
length: 14
size: .
V: TRBV29-1
J: TRBJ1-3
DNA: TGCAGCGCAGAGCCATCTGGGGTTGGAAACACCATATATTTT
CDR3: CSAEPSGVGNTIYF

D: TRBD1
length: 14
size: .
V: TRBV6-1
J: TRBJ2-3
DNA: TGTGCCAGCACTTTGACAGGGCGCACAGATACGCAGTATTTT
CDR3: CASTLTGRTDTQYF

D: TRBD1
length: 15
size: .
V: TRBV5-1
J: TRBJ2-1
DNA: TGCGCCAGCAGCTTGGTGGACAGGAGGTACAATGAGCAGTTCTTC
CDR3: CASSLVDRRYNEQFF

D: .
length: 13
size: .
V: TRBV20-1
J: TRBJ1-5
DNA: TGCAGTGCTCGACGGGAGGGTCCACAGCCCCAGCATTTT
CDR3: CSARREGPQPQHF

D: .
length: 13
size: .
V: TRBV7-8
J: TRBJ2-5
DNA: TGTGCCAGCAGCTTAACCGGGACCGCCGACCAGTACTTC
CDR3: CASSLTGTADQYF

D: .
length: 14
size: .
V: TRBV5-1
J: TRBJ2-7
DNA: TGCGCCAGCAGCTGGAGGGAGAGCTCCTACGAGCAGTACTTC
CDR3: CASSWRESSYEQYF

D: .
length: 14
size: .
V: TRBV3-1
J: TRBJ2-3
DNA: TGTGCCAGCAGCCCGTTTGGGGGGCAGGATACGCAGTATTTT
CDR3: CASSPFGGQDTQYF

D: .
length: 14
size: few
V: TRBV7-2
J: TRBJ2-5
DNA: TGTGCCAGCAGCTCTAATGTGTACCAAGAGACCCAGTACTTC
CDR3: CASSSNVYQETQYF

D: .
length: 12
size: .
V: TRBV15
J: TRBJ2-7
DNA: TGTGCCACCAGCTGGGGTTGGGACGAGCAGTACTTC
CDR3: CATSWGWDEQYF

D: .
length: 13
size: .
V: TRBV6-1
J: TRBJ2-5
DNA: TGTGCCAGCAGTGAATGGAAACAAGAGACCCAGTACTTC
CDR3: CASSEWKQETQYF

D: .
length: 15
size: .
V: TRBV27
J: TRBJ2-1
DNA: TGTGCCAGCAGTTTTGGGCAGACTTCTTACAATGAGCAGTTCTTC
CDR3: CASSFGQTSYNEQFF

D: .
length: 16
size: .
V: TRBV27
J: TRBJ2-7
DNA: TGTGCCAGCAGACTATATCAGGCAGGGACCCCCTACGAGCAGTACTTC
CDR3: CASRLYQAGTPYEQYF

D: .
length: 13
size: .
V: TRBV2
J: TRBJ2-7
DNA: TGTGCCAGCAGTGCGGAACAGGGCCACGAGCAGTACTTC
CDR3: CASSAEQGHEQYF

D: .
length: 12
size: few
V: TRBV20-1
J: TRBJ1-1
DNA: TGCAGTGCTAGTTCTCTGGATCCTGAAGCTTTCTTT
CDR3: CSASSLDPEAFF

D: .
length: 14
size: .
V: TRBV29-1
J: TRBJ2-1
DNA: TGCAGCGTTGAGCCCTACAGCCCCTACAATGAGCAGTTCTTC
CDR3: CSVEPYSPYNEQFF

D: TRBD2
length: 16
size: .
V: TRBV27
J: TRBJ2-3
DNA: TGTGCCAGCAGTCCCAGACTAGCGGGAAGCACAGATACGCAGTATTTT
CDR3: CASSPRLAGSTDTQYF

D: TRBD2
length: 12
size: once
V: TRBV12-5
J: TRBJ2-7
DNA: TGTGCTAGTAATGGACTAGCGGGTGAGCAGTACTTC
CDR3: CASNGLAGEQYF

D: .
length: 14
size: .
V: TRBV28
J: TRBJ1-1
DNA: TGTGCCAGCAGTTTAAACAGGGCCACGGCAGAGACTTTCTTT
CDR3: CASSLNRATAETFF

D: TRBD1
length: 15
size: few
V: TRBV6-7
J: TRBJ2-5
DNA: TGTGCCAGCAGTTCCGAGGGGGCGAGACGGGAGACCCAGTACTTC
CDR3: CASSSEGARRETQYF

D: TRBD1
length: 15
size: once
V: TRBV7-9
J: TRBJ1-2
DNA: TGTGCCAGCAGCGCCCTGAACAGGGGCCTATCTGGCTACACCTTC
CDR3: CASSALNRGLSGYTF

D: .
length: 13
size: .
V: TRBV6-5
J: TRBJ1-6
DNA: TGTGCCAGCAGTTACCGGCGTGATTCACCCCTCCACTTT
CDR3: CASSYRRDSPLHF

D: .
length: 15
size: .
V: TRBV27
J: TRBJ2-2
DNA: TGTGCCAGCAGTTTACTACAGGGAATCACCGGGGAGCTGTTTTTT
CDR3: CASSLLQGITGELFF

D: .
length: 14
size: few
V: TRBV29-1
J: TRBJ2-5
DNA: TGCAGCGTTGAAGATTCTACAGGGAGAGAGACCCAGTACTTC
CDR3: CSVEDSTGRETQYF

D: TRBD2
length: 15
size: .
V: TRBV12-3/TRBV12-4
J: TRBJ2-7
DNA: TGTGCCAGCAGTCAAGGACTAGCCAAAGTGGGCGAGCAGTACTTC
CDR3: CASSQGLAKVGEQYF

D: TRBD1
length: 14
size: few
V: TRBV20-1
J: TRBJ1-5
DNA: TGCAGTGCTCGCAGCGACAGGGATCATCAGCCCCAGCATTTT
CDR3: CSARSDRDHQPQHF

D: .
length: 15
size: .
V: TRBV7-2
J: TRBJ1-4
DNA: TGTGCCAGCAGCTTAATCGCCAGGGGTGGGGAAAAACTGTTTTTT
CDR3: CASSLIARGGEKLFF

D: TRBD2
length: 17
size: .
V: TRBV5-1
J: TRBJ2-7
DNA: TGCGCCAGCAGCTCTAGGCTAGCGGGAGCGAAAGGAGAGGAGCAGTACTTC
CDR3: CASSSRLAGAKGEEQYF

D: TRBD1
length: 15
size: .
V: TRBV5-6
J: TRBJ1-4
DNA: TGTGCCAGCAGCTTGGTAACAGGGGGTGGAGAAAAACTGTTTTTT
CDR3: CASSLVTGGGEKLFF

D: TRBD1
length: 17
size: once
V: TRBV9
J: TRBJ2-2
DNA: TGTGCCAGCAGCGTAGAAGGACAGGGGTTCTCCACCGGGGAGCTGTTTTTT
CDR3: CASSVEGQGFSTGELFF

D: TRBD2
length: 17
size: .
V: TRBV12-5
J: TRBJ2-3
DNA: TGTGCTAGTGGTCTACGGACTAGCGGTTTCGGCACAGATACGCAGTATTTT
CDR3: CASGLRTSGFGTDTQYF

D: .
length: 13
size: .
V: TRBV12-3/TRBV12-4
J: TRBJ1-3
DNA: TGTGCCAGCAGTTGGGGGACTGGAAACACCATATATTTT
CDR3: CASSWGTGNTIYF

D: .
length: 13
size: .
V: TRBV29-1
J: TRBJ2-1
DNA: TGCAGCACCTGTGAGACAGGTGTACATGAGCAGTTCTTC
CDR3: CSTCETGVHEQFF

D: TRBD2
length: 21
size: .
V: TRBV5-1
J: TRBJ2-7
DNA: TGCGCCAGCAGGTCTGGCTCAGGACTAGCGGGTTTTCAGAGCTCCTACAATGAGCAGTACTTC
CDR3: CASRSGSGLAGFQSSYNEQYF

D: .
length: 15
size: few
V: TRBV27
J: TRBJ2-1
DNA: TGTGCCAGCAGCCAGGGCACTACACGAGGCAATGAGCAGTTCTTC
CDR3: CASSQGTTRGNEQFF